This T cell receptor (beta chain) was identified in a study of cytomegalovirus exposure and HLA in healthy donors. Whole-study context: From HLA-typed donors, an early data release held 70 million to 100 million unique TCRs. Study results and limitations: Later analysis suggested most CMV-associated TCR beta chains were HLA-restricted.

13 Jbeta primers and 60 Vbeta primers were used for the PCR. In the study's own analysis: A later analysis counted some 87 million unique TCR beta chains, around 12 million shared. The repertoire was sequenced with immunoSEQ multiplex PCR; TCRdb's copy has only in-frame clones and lacks some. V, J and clone size are those of that table, while D and trimming were read from the DNA. The sample holds 130,000 to 150,000 clones; around 79% are singletons and the top ten take less than 3%. The CDR3 has 14 residues. Trimming shortened V by 7 bases and J by 1 base, and 13 bases separated the two germline ends. From germline, CDR1 is LNHDA and CDR2 SQIVND (reference sequence). This clone was picked up a small number of times. Its antigen is still unknown.

The sequencing input was PBMCs. The receptor was isolated from a male donor in good health and CMV-seronegative. The genes are TRBV19 and TRBJ1-1; a possible D gene is TRBD1 (6 bases). CDR3 loop: CASMGGGGNTEAFF. The CDR3 coding sequence is TGTGCCAGTATGGGAGGGGGAGGGAACACTGAAGCTTTCTTT.